Listed below are T cell receptor beta chains from one sample, sequenced in a study of T cell responses to AZD1222 COVID-19 vaccine. Assay used: immunoSEQ multiplex PCR; TCRdb lists only in-frame clones, some missing. Counted here are 130,000 or so clones, roughly 90% occurring once; the ten biggest clones make up about 3%. Sequencing was performed on peripheral blood, taken on day 0 of AZD1222 vaccination. These receptor sequences come from an adult in good health. The CDR3 runs from the conserved cysteine through the conserved F or W. D genes are given only for firm matches. Expanded clones are given a class, and other clones once, few, many or no size at all.

TRBJ2-1	once	-	TRBV7-8	CASSPRVWGDEQFF	TGTGCCAGCAGCCCGCGGGTTTGGGGCGATGAGCAGTTCTTC
TRBJ1-2	-	TRBD1	TRBV7-9	CASQEWRQGSTPF	TGTGCCAGCCAGGAATGGAGACAGGGTAGTACCCCCTTC
TRBJ1-1	-	-	TRBV29-1	CSVEEGVGRTEAFF	TGCAGCGTTGAAGAAGGGGTTGGGAGGACTGAAGCTTTCTTT
TRBJ1-3	few	-	TRBV7-9	CASSDSSGNTIYF	TGTGCCAGCAGTGACAGCTCTGGAAACACCATATATTTT
TRBJ2-6	-	-	TRBV29-1	CSVEIGGVGANVLTF	TGCAGCGTTGAAATCGGAGGGGTTGGGGCCAACGTCCTGACTTTC
TRBJ1-6	-	-	TRBV19	CASGEEGSPLHF	TGTGCCTCAGGGGAAGAAGGGTCACCCCTCCACTTT
TRBJ2-1	-	-	TRBV4-3	CASSQAGTQPYNEQFF	TGCGCCAGCAGCCAGGCCGGGACACAGCCTTACAATGAGCAGTTCTTC
TRBJ1-2	few	-	TRBV18	CASSTEGMERSPYGYTF	TGTGCCAGCTCAACCGAAGGGATGGAACGAAGCCCCTATGGCTACACCTTC
TRBJ1-2	-	TRBD1	TRBV4-3	CASSQGTLGQPTGGYTF	TGCGCCAGCAGCCAAGGGACTCTGGGACAGCCCACGGGGGGCTACACCTTC
TRBJ1-1	-	-	TRBV27	CASSLSARGPREAFF	TGTGCCAGCAGTTTATCGGCCAGGGGTCCACGGGAAGCTTTCTTT
TRBJ2-7	-	-	TRBV28	CASSLDSHEQYF	TGTGCCAGCAGTTTGGATAGCCACGAGCAGTACTTC
TRBJ2-3	-	-	TRBV9	CASNTYTQYF	TGTGCCAGCAACACTTATACGCAGTATTTT
TRBJ1-1	-	-	TRBV28	CASSSEHGGHMNTEAFF	TGTGCCAGCAGTTCTGAACACGGGGGGCACATGAACACTGAAGCTTTCTTT
TRBJ2-3	-	-	TRBV12-5	CASGLEAEPTDTQYF	TGTGCTAGTGGGCTAGAGGCGGAACCCACAGATACGCAGTATTTT
TRBJ1-1	-	TRBD1	TRBV7-8	CASSSFTGENTEAFF	TGTGCCAGCAGCTCGTTCACAGGGGAGAACACTGAAGCTTTCTTT
TRBJ1-1	-	-	TRBV9	CASSARSGDAEAFF	TGTGCCAGCAGCGCCCGGTCCGGCGACGCTGAAGCTTTCTTT
TRBJ1-3	-	TRBD1	TRBV4-1	CASSQLDRGRNGNTIYF	TGCGCCAGCAGCCAGCTCGACAGGGGGCGAAATGGAAACACCATATATTTT
TRBJ1-1	-	-	TRBV3-1/TRBV3-2	CASSPGLGVLMNTEAFF	TGTGCCAGCAGCCCAGGGTTGGGGGTCCTCATGAACACTGAAGCTTTCTTT
TRBJ2-3	-	-	TRBV5-8	CASSLHMGPDTQYF	TGTGCCAGCAGCCTCCATATGGGGCCAGATACGCAGTATTTT
TRBJ1-1	-	-	TRBV19	CASSVQRTRTEAFF	TGTGCCAGTAGTGTTCAGCGAACCCGTACGGAAGCTTTCTTT
TRBJ1-3	-	TRBD1	TRBV27	CASRGQGGGNTIYF	TGTGCCAGCAGAGGACAGGGTGGCGGAAACACCATATATTTT
TRBJ1-3	-	-	TRBV5-5	CASSSDLLGSGNTIYF	TGTGCCAGCAGCTCGGACTTATTGGGATCCGGAAACACCATATATTTT
TRBJ1-3	-	-	TRBV5-4	CASSFYPGNTIYF	TGTGCCAGCAGCTTCTATCCGGGGAACACCATATATTTT
TRBJ2-1	-	TRBD2	TRBV9	CASSDRRAGGSYNEQFF	TGTGCCAGCAGCGACCGTCGGGCGGGGGGCTCCTACAATGAGCAGTTCTTC
TRBJ1-1	-	-	TRBV7-2	CASSLTPSGGTEAFF	TGTGCCAGCAGCTTAACACCTTCCGGAGGCACTGAAGCTTTCTTT
TRBJ1-5	-	-	TRBV4-2	CASSPNHGVLGQPQHF	TGTGCCAGCAGCCCCAATCATGGAGTTCTTGGCCAGCCCCAGCATTTT
TRBJ2-7	-	-	TRBV5-6	CASSENSYEQYF	TGTGCCAGCAGCGAGAACAGCTACGAGCAGTACTTC
TRBJ2-7	-	-	TRBV27	CASSFHGEVPYEQYF	TGTGCCAGCAGTTTTCATGGAGAAGTGCCCTACGAGCAGTACTTC
TRBJ2-5	-	TRBD1	TRBV7-2	CASSSDRGETQYF	TGTGCCAGCAGCTCCGACAGGGGGGAGACCCAGTACTTC
TRBJ1-2	once	-	TRBV5-1	CASSLLEEANYGYTF	TGCGCCAGCAGCTTGTTGGAAGAAGCTAACTATGGCTACACCTTC
TRBJ1-6	-	-	TRBV14	CASSQRSGQWSSYNSPLHF	TGTGCCAGCAGCCAACGATCCGGACAGTGGAGCTCCTATAATTCACCCCTCCACTTT
TRBJ1-1	once	-	TRBV7-8	CASSLGPMNTEAFF	TGTGCCAGCAGCTTGGGACCGATGAACACTGAAGCTTTCTTT
TRBJ2-1	-	TRBD2	TRBV24-1	CATSDRGGTSGRSSYNEQFF	TGTGCCACCAGTGATAGAGGGGGGACTAGCGGGCGGAGCTCCTACAATGAGCAGTTCTTC
TRBJ2-4	-	-	TRBV4-1	CASSRTGLTIQYF	TGCGCCAGCAGCCGGACTGGCTTGACCATTCAGTACTTC
TRBJ2-1	-	TRBD2	TRBV3-1/TRBV3-2	CASSGRGLAGNEQFF	TGTGCCAGCAGCGGACGGGGACTAGCGGGGAATGAGCAGTTCTTC
TRBJ2-5	-	-	TRBV10-3	CAISGRVGETQYF	TGTGCCATCAGTGGGCGGGTGGGAGAGACCCAGTACTTC
TRBJ1-5	-	-	TRBV5-6	CASSSTQDPFWPQHF	TGTGCCAGCAGCTCCACACAAGACCCGTTTTGGCCCCAGCATTTT
TRBJ2-2	-	-	TRBV21-1	CASSKRQMEGELFF	TGTGCCAGCAGCAAAAGACAGATGGAGGGGGAGCTGTTTTTT
TRBJ1-2	once	-	TRBV28	CASSSQRPNANYGYTF	TGTGCCAGCAGTTCCCAACGCCCGAACGCTAACTATGGCTACACCTTC
TRBJ2-1	-	-	TRBV19	CASSIRGALGNEQFF	TGTGCCAGTAGTATTCGGGGGGCGCTCGGTAATGAGCAGTTCTTC
TRBJ2-5	-	-	TRBV2	CASSRSGNGETQYF	TGTGCCAGCAGCAGGTCAGGGAACGGGGAGACCCAGTACTTC
TRBJ1-2	-	-	TRBV2	CASSLSLVGYTF	TGTGCCAGCAGTCTTTCCCTAGTCGGCTACACCTTC
TRBJ2-3	-	TRBD2	TRBV5-8	CASSLGTSGGGTDTQYF	TGTGCCAGCAGCTTGGGGACTAGCGGGGGAGGCACAGATACGCAGTATTTT
TRBJ2-7	-	TRBD2	TRBV6-4	CASSDSGTSGCSYEQYF	TGTGCCAGCAGTGACTCCGGGACTAGCGGCTGCTCCTACGAGCAGTACTTC
TRBJ2-1	few	-	TRBV3-1/TRBV3-2	CASSPPPYGRFLFF	TGTGCCAGCAGCCCACCCCCATATGGGAGATTTCTGTTCTTC
TRBJ1-2	-	TRBD1	TRBV27	CASRMDRSPYGYTF	TGTGCCAGCAGGATGGACAGGAGCCCCTATGGCTACACCTTC
TRBJ2-7	-	-	TRBV14	CASSQDLPNEQYF	TGTGCCAGCAGCCAAGATCTTCCGAACGAGCAGTACTTC
TRBJ2-7	-	TRBD1	TRBV19	CASGKTGSINEQYF	TGTGCCAGTGGGAAGACAGGGTCGATCAACGAGCAGTACTTC